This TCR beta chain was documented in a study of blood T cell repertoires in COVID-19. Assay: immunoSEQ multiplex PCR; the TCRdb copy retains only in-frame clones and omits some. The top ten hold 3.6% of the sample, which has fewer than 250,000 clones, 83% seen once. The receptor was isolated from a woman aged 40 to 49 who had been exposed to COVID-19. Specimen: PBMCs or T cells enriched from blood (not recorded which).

CDR3 sequence (DNA): TGTGCCAGCAGGCGGGACAGGGGGAAGGATTCACCCCTCCACTTT. Protein sequence: CASRRDRGKDSPLHF. This rearrangement joins TRBV6-1 to TRBJ1-6, with 11 nucleotides matching TRBD1. V was clipped by 6 bases and J by 8 bases; unmatched bases: 6. Germline CDR1 is MNHNS and CDR2 is SASEGT. The CDR3 is made up of 15 amino acids.